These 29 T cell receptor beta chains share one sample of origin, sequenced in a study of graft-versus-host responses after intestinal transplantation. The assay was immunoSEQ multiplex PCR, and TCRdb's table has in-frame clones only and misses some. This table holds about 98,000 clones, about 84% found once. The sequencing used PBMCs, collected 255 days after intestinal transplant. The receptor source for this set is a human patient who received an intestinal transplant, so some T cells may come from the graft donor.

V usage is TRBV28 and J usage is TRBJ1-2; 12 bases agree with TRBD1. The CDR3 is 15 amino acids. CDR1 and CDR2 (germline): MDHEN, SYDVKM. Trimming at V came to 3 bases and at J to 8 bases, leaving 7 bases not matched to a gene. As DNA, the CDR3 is TGTGCCAGCAGTTTCGGGACAGGGGGCTATCGAGGCTACACCTTC. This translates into CASSFGTGGYRGYTF.

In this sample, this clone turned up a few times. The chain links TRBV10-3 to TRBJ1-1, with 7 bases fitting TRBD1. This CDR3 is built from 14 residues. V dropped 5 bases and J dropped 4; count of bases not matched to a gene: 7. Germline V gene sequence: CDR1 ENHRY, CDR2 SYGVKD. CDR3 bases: TGTGCCATCAGTACGTCGCCAGGGGGCACTGAAGCTTTCTTT. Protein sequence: CAISTSPGGTEAFF.

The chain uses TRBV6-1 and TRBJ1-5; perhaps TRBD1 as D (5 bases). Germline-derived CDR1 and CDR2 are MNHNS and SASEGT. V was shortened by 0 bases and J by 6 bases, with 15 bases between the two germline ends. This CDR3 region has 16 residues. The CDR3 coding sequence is TGTGCCAGCAGTGAAGCGAGGGGTGCGGAGGGTCAGCCCCAGCATTTT. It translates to CASSEARGAEGQPQHF.

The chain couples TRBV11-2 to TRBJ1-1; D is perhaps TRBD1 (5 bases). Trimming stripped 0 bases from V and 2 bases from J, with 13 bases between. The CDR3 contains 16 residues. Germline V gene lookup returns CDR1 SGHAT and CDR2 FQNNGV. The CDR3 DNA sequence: TGTGCCAGCAGCTTAGAGGGGCAGGGCTATAACACTGAAGCTTTCTTT. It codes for CASSLEGQGYNTEAFF.

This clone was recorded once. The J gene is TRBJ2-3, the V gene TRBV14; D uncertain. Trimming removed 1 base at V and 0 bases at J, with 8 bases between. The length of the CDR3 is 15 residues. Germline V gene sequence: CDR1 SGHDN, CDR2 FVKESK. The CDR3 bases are TGTGCCAGCAGCCAAGTAAACCCTAGCACAGATACGCAGTATTTT. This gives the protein CASSQVNPSTDTQYF.

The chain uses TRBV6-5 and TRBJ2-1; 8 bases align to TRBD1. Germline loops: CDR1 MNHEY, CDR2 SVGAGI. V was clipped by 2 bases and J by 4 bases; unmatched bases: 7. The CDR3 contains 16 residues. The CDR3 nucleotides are TGTGCCAGCAGTTACGTTGGGGACAGGCGTTACAATGAGCAGTTCTTC. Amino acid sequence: CASSYVGDRRYNEQFF.

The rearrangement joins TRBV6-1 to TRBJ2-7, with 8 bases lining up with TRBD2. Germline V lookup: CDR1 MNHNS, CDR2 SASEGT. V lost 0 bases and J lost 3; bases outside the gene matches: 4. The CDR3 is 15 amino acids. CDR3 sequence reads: CASSEAAGEYYEQYF. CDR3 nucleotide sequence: TGTGCCAGCAGTGAAGCAGCGGGAGAGTACTACGAGCAGTACTTC.

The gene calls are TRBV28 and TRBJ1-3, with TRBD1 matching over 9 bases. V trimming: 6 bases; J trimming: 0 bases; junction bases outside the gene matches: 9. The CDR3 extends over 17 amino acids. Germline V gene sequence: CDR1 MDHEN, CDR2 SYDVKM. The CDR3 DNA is TGTGCCAGCAGACCGGGACAGGGCCAATTCTCTGGAAACACCATATATTTT. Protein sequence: CASRPGQGQFSGNTIYF.

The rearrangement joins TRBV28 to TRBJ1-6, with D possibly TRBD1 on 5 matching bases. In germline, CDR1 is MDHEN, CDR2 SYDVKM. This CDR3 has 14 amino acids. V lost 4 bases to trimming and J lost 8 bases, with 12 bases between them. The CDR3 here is CASSYQGFYSPLHF. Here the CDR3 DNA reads TGTGCCAGCAGTTATCAGGGTTTTTATTCACCCCTCCACTTT.

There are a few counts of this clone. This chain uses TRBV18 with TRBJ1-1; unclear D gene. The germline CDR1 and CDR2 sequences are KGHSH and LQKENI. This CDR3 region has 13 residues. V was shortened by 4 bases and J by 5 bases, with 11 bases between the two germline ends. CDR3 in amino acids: CASSRPVETEAFF. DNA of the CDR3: TGTGCCAGCTCACGCCCAGTGGAGACTGAAGCTTTCTTT. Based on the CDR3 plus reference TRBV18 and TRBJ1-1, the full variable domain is NAGVMQNPRHLVRRRGQEARLRCSPMKGHSHVYWYRQLPEEGLKFMVYLQKENIIDESGMPKERFSAEFPKEGPSILRIQQVVRGDSAAYFCASSRPVETEAFFGQGTRLTVV.

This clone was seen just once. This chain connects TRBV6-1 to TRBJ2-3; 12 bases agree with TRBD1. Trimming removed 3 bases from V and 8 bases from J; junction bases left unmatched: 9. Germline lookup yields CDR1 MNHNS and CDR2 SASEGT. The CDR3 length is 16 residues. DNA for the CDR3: TGTGCCAGCAGTGATCCCGGGACAGGGGGCGCCGGTACGCAGTATTTT. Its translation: CASSDPGTGGAGTQYF.

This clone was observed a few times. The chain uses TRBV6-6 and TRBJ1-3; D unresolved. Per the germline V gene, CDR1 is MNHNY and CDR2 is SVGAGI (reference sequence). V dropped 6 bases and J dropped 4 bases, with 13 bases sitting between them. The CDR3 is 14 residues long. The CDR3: CASSHLTGGNTIYF. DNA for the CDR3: TGTGCCAGCAGCCACCTTACGGGGGGAAACACCATATATTTT.

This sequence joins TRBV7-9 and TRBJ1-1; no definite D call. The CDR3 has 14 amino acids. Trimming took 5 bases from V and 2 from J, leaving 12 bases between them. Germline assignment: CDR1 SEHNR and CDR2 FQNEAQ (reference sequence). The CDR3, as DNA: TGTGCCAGCAGCGGGCCCGTAGGAAACACTGAAGCTTTCTTT. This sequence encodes CASSGPVGNTEAFF.

CDR3 bases: TGTGCCAGCAGGCGACAGGGTGGCTTAGGTGAAAAACTGTTTTTT. It is translated as CASRRQGGLGEKLFF. The chain has TRBV28 and TRBJ1-4; TRBD1 matches 7 bases. Trimming at V came to 6 bases and at J to 7 bases, leaving 11 bases not matched to a gene. The length of the CDR3 is 15 residues. Per germline, CDR1 MDHEN and CDR2 SYDVKM.

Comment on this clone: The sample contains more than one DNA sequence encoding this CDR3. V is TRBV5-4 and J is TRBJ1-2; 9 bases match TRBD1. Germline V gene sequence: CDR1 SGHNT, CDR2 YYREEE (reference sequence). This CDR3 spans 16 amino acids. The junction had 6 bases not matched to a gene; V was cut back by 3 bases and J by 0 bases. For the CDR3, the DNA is TGTGCCAGCAGCTCGGGACAGGGAGGGGCTAACTATGGCTACACCTTC. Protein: CASSSGQGGANYGYTF.

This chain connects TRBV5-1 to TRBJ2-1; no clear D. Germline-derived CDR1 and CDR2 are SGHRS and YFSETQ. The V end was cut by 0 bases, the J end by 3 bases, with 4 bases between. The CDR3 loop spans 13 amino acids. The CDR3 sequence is CASSLGLYNEQFF. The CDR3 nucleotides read TGCGCCAGCAGCTTGGGACTCTACAATGAGCAGTTCTTC.

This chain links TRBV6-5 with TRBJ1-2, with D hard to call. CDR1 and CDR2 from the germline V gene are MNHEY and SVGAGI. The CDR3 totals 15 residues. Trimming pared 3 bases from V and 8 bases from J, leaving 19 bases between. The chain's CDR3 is CASSYGPLKSFGYTF. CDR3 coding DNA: TGTGCCAGCAGTTATGGGCCCCTCAAAAGTTTCGGCTACACCTTC.

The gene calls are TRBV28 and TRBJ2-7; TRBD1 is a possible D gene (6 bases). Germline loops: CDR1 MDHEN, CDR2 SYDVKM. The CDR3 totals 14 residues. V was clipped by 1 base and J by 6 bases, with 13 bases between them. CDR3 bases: TGTGCCAGCAGTTTATCAGTAGTGGGGGCCGAGCAGTACGTC. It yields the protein CASSLSVVGAEQYV.

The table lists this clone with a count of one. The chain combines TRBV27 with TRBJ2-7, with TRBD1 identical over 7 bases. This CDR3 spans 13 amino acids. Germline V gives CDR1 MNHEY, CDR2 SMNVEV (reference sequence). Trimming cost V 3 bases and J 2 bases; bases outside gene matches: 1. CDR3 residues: CASSLGTAYEQYF. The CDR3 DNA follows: TGTGCCAGCAGTTTGGGGACAGCCTACGAGCAGTACTTC.

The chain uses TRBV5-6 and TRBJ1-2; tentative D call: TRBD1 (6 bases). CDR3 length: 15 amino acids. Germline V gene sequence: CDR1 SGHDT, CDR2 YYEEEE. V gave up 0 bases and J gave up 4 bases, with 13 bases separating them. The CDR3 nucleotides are TGTGCCAGCAGCTTGGGGACAGTAGAGGGCTATGGCTACACCTTC. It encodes CASSLGTVEGYGYTF.

CDR3: CASGWAALSWTDTQYF. In DNA, the CDR3 is TGTGCCAGCGGCTGGGCAGCCCTAAGTTGGACAGATACGCAGTATTTT. J is TRBJ2-3 and V is TRBV7-4; D gene uncertain. The germline gives CDR1 SGHVT, CDR2 SQSDAQ. The V gene lost 8 bases and the J gene lost 3 bases, with 21 bases spanning the gap. The CDR3 is 16 amino acids.

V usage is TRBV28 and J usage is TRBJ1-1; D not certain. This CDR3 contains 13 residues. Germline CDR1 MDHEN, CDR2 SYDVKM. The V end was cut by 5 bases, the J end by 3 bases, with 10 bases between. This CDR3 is CASSPNADTEAFF. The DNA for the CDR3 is TGTGCCAGCAGTCCGAACGCTGACACTGAAGCTTTCTTT.

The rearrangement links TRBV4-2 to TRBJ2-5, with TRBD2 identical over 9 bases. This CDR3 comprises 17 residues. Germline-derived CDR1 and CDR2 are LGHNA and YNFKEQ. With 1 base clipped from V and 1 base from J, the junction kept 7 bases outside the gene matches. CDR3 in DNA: TGTGCCAGCAGCCAAGGAGGCAGCGGGGGGCCCCAAGAGACCCAGTACTTC. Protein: CASSQGGSGGPQETQYF.

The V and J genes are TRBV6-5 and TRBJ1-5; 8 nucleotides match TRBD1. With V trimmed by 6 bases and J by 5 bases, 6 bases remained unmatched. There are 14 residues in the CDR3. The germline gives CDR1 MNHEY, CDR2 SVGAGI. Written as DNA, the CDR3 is TGTGCCAGCAGGTTGGGACAGGACCATCAGCCCCAGCATTTT. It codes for CASRLGQDHQPQHF.

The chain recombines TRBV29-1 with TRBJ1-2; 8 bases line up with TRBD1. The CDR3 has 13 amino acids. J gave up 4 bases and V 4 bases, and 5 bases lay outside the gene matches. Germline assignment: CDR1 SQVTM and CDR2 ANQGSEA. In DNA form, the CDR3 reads TGCAGCGTTGCGGCAGGGGGCGCCTATGGCTACACCTTC. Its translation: CSVAAGGAYGYTF.

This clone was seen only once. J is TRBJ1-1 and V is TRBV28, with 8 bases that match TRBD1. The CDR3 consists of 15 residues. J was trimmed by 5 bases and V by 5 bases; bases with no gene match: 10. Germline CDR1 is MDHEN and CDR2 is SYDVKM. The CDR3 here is CASSPTGEAGTEAFF. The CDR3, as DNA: TGTGCCAGCAGTCCGACAGGGGAAGCAGGGACTGAAGCTTTCTTT.

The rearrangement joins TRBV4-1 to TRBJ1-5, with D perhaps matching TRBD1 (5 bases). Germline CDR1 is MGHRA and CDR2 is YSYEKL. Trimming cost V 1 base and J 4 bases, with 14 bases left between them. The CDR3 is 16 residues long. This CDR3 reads CASSQGGDSPNQPQHF. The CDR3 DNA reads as TGCGCCAGCAGCCAAGGGGGTGACAGTCCTAATCAGCCCCAGCATTTT.

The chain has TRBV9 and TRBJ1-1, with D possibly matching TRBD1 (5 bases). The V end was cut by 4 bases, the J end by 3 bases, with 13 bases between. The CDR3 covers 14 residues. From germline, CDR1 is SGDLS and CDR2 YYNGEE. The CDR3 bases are TGTGCCAGCAGCCCAGGGAGTGCGTACACTGAAGCTTTCTTT. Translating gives CASSPGSAYTEAFF. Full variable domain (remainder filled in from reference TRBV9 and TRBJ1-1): DSGVTQTPKHLITATGQRVTLRCSPRSGDLSVYWYQQSLDQGLQFLIQYYNGEERAKGNILERFSAQQFPDLHSELNLSSLELGDSALYFCASSPGSAYTEAFFGQGTRLTVV.

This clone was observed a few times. The CDR3 reads CASSEEGWAYEQYF. In DNA form, the CDR3 reads TGTGCCAGCAGTGAAGAAGGGTGGGCCTACGAGCAGTACTTC. The chain has TRBV6-1 and TRBJ2-7; D is unclear. V lost 1 base and J lost 2, with 9 bases in between. Germline-derived CDR1 and CDR2 are MNHNS and SASEGT. The CDR3 is made up of 14 amino acids.